What follows is one T cell receptor (beta chain) and its context. Random hexamers primed reverse transcription of about 0.45 to 1 ug RNA. A single record per CDR3 protein comes from TCRdb applying MiXCR to the immunoSEQ multiplex PCR reads. In the table there are around 200,000 distinct CDR3 sequences, approximately 95% of which are singletons. The entry originates in a study of CD8 T cells in Susac syndrome. Negative isolation was used for CD8+ and CD4+ T cells, and FACS enrichment was applied to TEMRA cells. The CDR3 sequence is 15 residues long. Looked up from germline, CDR1 is MGHDK and CDR2 is SYGVNS. Unmatched junction bases numbered 9, after V lost 6 bases and J lost 5 bases.

The chain employs TRBV25-1 and TRBJ2-5, with TRBD1 identical over 10 bases. The clonotype originates from a human donor with Susac syndrome. Input material: CD8+ T cells from PBMCs. CDR3 DNA: TGTGCCAGCAGCGACGTGACAGGGGGCTACGAGACCCAGTACTTC. Its translation is CASSDVTGGYETQYF.